The following is a T cell receptor (beta chain) sequence with its context. Antigen: not known. Here immunoSEQ multiplex PCR was the method, and the copy in TCRdb shows in-frame clones only, minus some. The profile shows about 66,000 clones, 79% of them singletons. From germline, CDR1 is MNHNY and CDR2 SVGAGI (reference sequence). Trimming left V 8 bases short and J 6 bases short, with 20 bases between. The length of the CDR3 is 14 residues. The sample belongs to a study of T cell responses to AZD1222 COVID-19 vaccine. Broader study findings: Of the AZD1222 recipients, only six or seven were seropositive at baseline.

The sample consisted of peripheral blood, taken on day 0 of MenACWY control vaccination. This TCR derives from an adult in good health. The chain recombines TRBV6-6 with TRBJ2-7; tentatively, D is TRBD2 (6 bases). The CDR3 region has the DNA TGTGCCAGCGGCCACTTGCCTCAGGGAGGCGAGCAGTACTTC. Amino acids: CASGHLPQGGEQYF.